These 27 T cell receptor beta chains were all obtained from the same sample, sequenced in a study of blood T cells in healthy people across ages. The use of a sample-barcoded 5' primer and a J-beta primer mix characterized a second PCR of about 7 to 12 cycles. MiXCR, run by TCRdb on the 5' RACE reads, gives a single entry per CDR3 protein. The sample shows 450,000 to 700,000 distinct CDR3 sequences, about 26% of them seen only once. The sequencing sample was made of blood. These receptors all come from a woman aged 70-85 years in good health.

As DNA, the CDR3 is TGTGCCAGCAGCCACCTCAGACAGGGTGGCACTGAAGCTTTCTTT. Translated, it gives CASSHLRQGGTEAFF. The genes are TRBV3-1 and TRBJ1-1, with 7 positions matching TRBD1. After removal of 3 bases from V and 4 bases from J, the junction contained 8 bases not matched to a gene. Germline V gives CDR1 LGHDT, CDR2 YNNKEL (reference sequence). This CDR3 spans 15 amino acids.

V gene TRBV7-9 combines with J gene TRBJ1-1; D is unresolved. Germline CDR1 reads SEHNR; CDR2 reads FQNEAQ (reference sequence). V was trimmed by 2 bases and J by 5 bases, leaving 15 bases between them. The CDR3 has 15 residues. CDR3 nucleotide sequence: TGTGCCAGCAGCTTAATGGGAGGAGGTTGGACTGAAGCTTTCTTT. Its protein is CASSLMGGGWTEAFF. Based on the CDR3 plus reference TRBV7-9 and TRBJ1-1, the full variable domain is DTGVSQNPRHKITKRGQNVTFRCDPISEHNRLYWYRQTLGQGPEFLTYFQNEAQLEKSRLLSDRFSAERPKGSFSTLEIQRTEQGDSAMYLCASSLMGGGWTEAFFGQGTRLTVV.

A few counts support this clonotype. The chain joins TRBV2 to TRBJ2-5; 7 nucleotides match TRBD1. The CDR3 length is 15 residues. Germline V gene data show CDR1 as SNHLY and CDR2 as FYNNEI. The trim removed 5 bases at V and 0 bases at J, leaving 6 bases unmatched. The CDR3 sequence: CASSKTGTDQETQYF. The CDR3 region has the DNA TGTGCCAGCAGTAAGACCGGGACAGACCAAGAGACCCAGTACTTC. Variable domain in full (rest from reference TRBV2 and TRBJ2-5): EPEVTQTPSHQVTQMGQEVILRCVPISNHLYFYWYRQILGQKVEFLVSFYNNEISEKSEIFDDQFSVERPDGSNFTLKIRSTKLEDSAMYFCASSKTGTDQETQYFGPGTRLLVL.

This clonotype has ten or more counts. V and J are TRBV12-3 or TRBV12-4 and TRBJ1-2; D is unclear. V lost 2 bases, J lost 0 bases, and 4 bases lay in between. The CDR3 has 13 residues. DNA for the CDR3: TGTGCCAGCAGTTTAAGGACTAACTATGGCTACACCTTC. Residues: CASSLRTNYGYTF.

The chain employs TRBV14 and TRBJ1-2, with D perhaps matching TRBD1 (5 bases). CDR1 is SGHDN, CDR2 FVKESK, per germline. The CDR3 extends over 13 amino acids. Trimming cost V 1 base and J 8 bases, with 11 bases left between them. CDR3 bases: TGTGCCAGCAGCCAAGTTGCAGGGCTAGGCTACACCTTC. Translating it yields CASSQVAGLGYTF.

This clonotype appeared a few times. The V and J genes are TRBV5-1 and TRBJ2-7; no clear D. The V end lost 3 bases, the J end lost 3 bases, and 13 bases lay between the germline ends. The CDR3 has 14 amino acids. The germline V gene has CDR1 SGHRS and CDR2 YFSETQ. For the CDR3, the DNA is TGCGCCAGCAGCTCACAAGGGCCGGACTACGAGCAGTACTTC. Its protein product is CASSSQGPDYEQYF. Drawing the rest from reference TRBV5-1 and TRBJ2-7, the complete variable domain is KAGVTQTPRYLIKTRGQQVTLSCSPISGHRSVSWYQQTPGQGLQFLFEYFSETQRNKGNFPGRFSGRQFSNSRSEMNVSTLELGDSALYLCASSSQGPDYEQYFGPGTRLTVT.

This clonotype was seen more than once but under ten times. The chain links TRBV25-1 to TRBJ2-3; unclear D gene. The CDR3 is 14 residues long. Trimming cost V 3 bases and J 2 bases, with 9 bases left between them. Germline V gives CDR1 MGHDK, CDR2 SYGVNS. CDR3: CASSDRVLTDTQYF. CDR3 nucleotide sequence: TGTGCCAGCAGTGATCGGGTCCTCACAGATACGCAGTATTTT. Drawing the rest from reference TRBV25-1 and TRBJ2-3, the complete variable domain is EADIYQTPRYLVIGTGKKITLECSQTMGHDKMYWYQQDPGMELHLIHYSYGVNSTEKGDLSSESTVSRIRTEHFPLTLESARPSHTSQYLCASSDRVLTDTQYFGPGTRLTVL.

The rearrangement uses TRBV4-3 and TRBJ2-2; D gene uncertain. CDR3 length: 14 residues. Germline V CDR1 and CDR2: LGHNA, YSLEER. Trimming left V 0 bases short and J 4 bases short, with 6 bases between. In DNA, the CDR3 is TGCGCCAGCAGCCAAGAAAGGGTCACCGGGGAGCTGTTTTTT. Protein sequence: CASSQERVTGELFF.

This clonotype was observed a few times. The DNA of the CDR3 is TGTGCCAGCAGTCCCTTCGGACAGGGGACTTCACCCCTCCACTTT. Translated: CASSPFGQGTSPLHF. V is TRBV6-2 or TRBV6-3 and J is TRBJ1-6; the match to TRBD1 covers 9 bases. The V and J ends lost 5 bases and 9 bases, in that order; junction bases with no gene match: 8. This CDR3 region has 15 residues. Germline V lookup: CDR1 MNHEY, CDR2 SVGEGT.

The chain joins TRBV27 to TRBJ2-3; 8 positions match TRBD1. This CDR3 spans 15 amino acids. In germline, CDR1 is MNHEY, CDR2 SMNVEV (reference sequence). With V trimmed by 5 bases and J by 4 bases, 8 bases remained unmatched. The CDR3 bases are TGTGCCAGCAGTGGCCACGACAGGGGTCCAGATACGCAGTATTTT. It translates to CASSGHDRGPDTQYF.

This chain joins TRBV6-1 and TRBJ1-2; the D is unclear. V lost 2 bases and J 3 bases, leaving 7 bases between the germline ends. The CDR3 has 13 residues. Germline lookup yields CDR1 MNHNS and CDR2 SASEGT. The CDR3 reads CASSESQYYGYTF. In DNA form, the CDR3 reads TGTGCCAGCAGTGAATCTCAGTACTATGGCTACACCTTC.

The rearrangement joins TRBV21-1 to TRBJ1-6; the table's D call, TRBD1, was not checked against the DNA. TRBV21-1 is designated a pseudogene. The CDR3 contains 15 residues. This chain's CDR3 is CASPRRGIYNSPLHF. In nucleotides, the CDR3 is TGTGCCAGTCCGAGACGGGGCATTTATAATTCACCCCTCCACTTT.

The genes are TRBV20-1 and TRBJ1-2; 7 bases align to TRBD1. After removal of 6 bases from V and 0 bases from J, the junction contained 10 bases not matched to a gene. The germline gives CDR1 DFQATT, CDR2 SNEGSKA (reference sequence). The CDR3 extends over 15 amino acids. The CDR3: CSAIKGAPSNYGYTF. The DNA of the CDR3 is TGCAGTGCCATCAAGGGGGCCCCTTCTAACTATGGCTACACCTTC.

A few counts support this clonotype. V and J are TRBV20-1 and TRBJ2-5; D gene uncertain. Germline V gives CDR1 DFQATT, CDR2 SNEGSKA (reference sequence). There are 12 residues in the CDR3. V dropped 3 bases and J dropped 5 bases, with 10 bases sitting between them. The CDR3 protein is CSASPGAETQYF. Written as DNA, the CDR3 is TGCAGTGCTAGTCCCGGTGCTGAGACCCAGTACTTC.

V is TRBV18 and J is TRBJ1-6; D call uncertain. Germline V CDR1 and CDR2: KGHSH, LQKENI. Trimming stripped 2 bases from V and 5 bases from J, with 10 bases between. The CDR3 contains 15 residues. Here the CDR3 DNA reads TGTGCCAGCTCACCAGTCAGCCGACATAATTCACCCCTCCACTTT. As protein: CASSPVSRHNSPLHF.

This clonotype showed up just a few times. The chain has TRBV20-1 and TRBJ1-2, with 8 bases that match TRBD1. The CDR3 loop spans 13 amino acids. J was trimmed by 3 bases and V by 6 bases; bases with no gene match: 6. Germline V gene lookup returns CDR1 DFQATT and CDR2 SNEGSKA (reference sequence). The CDR3, as DNA: TGCAGTGCCTTTACAGGGGGAGACTATGGCTACACCTTC. It specifies CSAFTGGDYGYTF.

In this sample, this clonotype turned up many times. The rearrangement joins TRBV4-1 to TRBJ2-4; the D call may be TRBD1 or TRBD2 (6 bases each). This CDR3 is 15 amino acids long. The V gene lost 3 bases and the J gene lost 5 bases, with 14 bases spanning the gap. CDR1 is MGHRA and CDR2 is YSYEKL in the germline V gene. CDR3 sequence (DNA): TGCGCCAGCAGCCAGTGGGGGGCTGGCGAAAACATTCAGTACTTC. Its translation is CASSQWGAGENIQYF.

The chain carries TRBV4-3 and TRBJ2-5; 7 bases are a match to TRBD1. The DNA end lines up better with TRBJ2-7; the J call may be wrong. Germline assignment: CDR1 LGHNA and CDR2 YSLEER. The CDR3 spans 16 residues. In nucleotides, the CDR3 is TGCGCCAGCAGCCGGGACCCTGACAGGGTCCAGGGCGAGCAGTACTTC. Encoded protein: CASSRDPDRVQGEQYF.

J is TRBJ2-5 and V is TRBV2; 9 bases align to TRBD1. The J call may be wrong; the DNA end is better matched by TRBJ2-7. In germline, CDR1 is SNHLY, CDR2 FYNNEI. The CDR3 length is 16 residues. This CDR3 is CASRGTRDREIYEQYF. The DNA of the CDR3 is TGTGCCAGCAGGGGGACCCGGGACAGGGAAATATACGAGCAGTACTTC.

V and J are TRBV4-3 and TRBJ2-5, with 9 bases aligning to TRBD2. The last part of the DNA fits TRBJ2-1 better; the J call may be wrong. The germline V gene has CDR1 LGHNA and CDR2 YSLEER. This CDR3 is built from 16 residues. The CDR3 DNA reads as TGCGCCAGCAGCCAAGAACTGCTAGCGGGGAGCAATGAGCAGTTCTTC. Residues: CASSQELLAGSNEQFF.

The chain employs TRBV7-3 and TRBJ2-5; D ambiguous. With 3 bases removed from V and 4 bases from J, the gap between germline ends came to 9 bases. Per germline, CDR1 SGHTA and CDR2 FQGTGA. This CDR3 region has 13 residues. The CDR3 nucleotides read TGTGCCAGCAGCTTCGACCCCGGAGAGACCCAGTACTTC. It encodes CASSFDPGETQYF.

V and J are TRBV7-2 and TRBJ2-3; D possibly corresponds to TRBD2 (6 bases). From germline, CDR1 is SGHTA and CDR2 FQGNSA. V dropped 2 bases and J dropped 1 base, with 22 bases sitting between them. CDR3 size: 19 residues. CDR3 nucleotide sequence: TGTGCCAGCAGCTTAAATCCCTCACTAGCCCACCGTCGCACAGATACGCAGTATTTT. It is translated as CASSLNPSLAHRRTDTQYF.

Concerning this clonotype: One end of the junction varies from germline; a read error may be responsible. J is TRBJ2-7 and V is TRBV11-2, with D possibly matching TRBD2 (5 bases). This CDR3 has 16 residues. Per germline, CDR1 SGHAT and CDR2 FQNNGV. The CDR3 loop reads CAGSNPPGLGSYEQYF. DNA of the CDR3: TGTGCCGGCAGCAACCCCCCTGGACTCGGCTCCTACGAGCAGTACTTC.

Only one count was recorded for this clonotype. This sequence joins TRBV4-1 and TRBJ1-2; D uncertain. In germline, CDR1 is MGHRA, CDR2 YSYEKL. Trimming pared 1 base from V and 4 bases from J, leaving 10 bases between. This CDR3 contains 14 residues. The CDR3 bases are TGCGCCAGCAGCCAAGTAGGCAAGAGCTATGGCTACACCTTC. Protein: CASSQVGKSYGYTF.

This clonotype came up a few times. The chain employs TRBV20-1 and TRBJ2-1; 7 nucleotides agree with TRBD1. The J call is uncertain, as TRBJ2-5 better fits the DNA end. Germline V CDR1 and CDR2: DFQATT, SNEGSKA (reference sequence). The CDR3 has 14 residues. For the CDR3, the DNA is TGCAGTGCTAGTAAGAACAGGGGACGCGAGACCCAGTACTTC. It is translated as CSASKNRGRETQYF.

This clonotype was detected a few times. This chain joins TRBV20-1 and TRBJ1-2; maybe TRBD1 (5 bases). The V and J ends lost 5 bases and 5 bases respectively, with 15 bases between them. Per the germline V gene, CDR1 is DFQATT and CDR2 is SNEGSKA (reference sequence). CDR3 length: 13 residues. In DNA form, the CDR3 reads TGCAGTGCTGGGACGAGGTCAGGATATGGCTACACCTTC. Translation: CSAGTRSGYGYTF.

The chain combines TRBV6-6 with TRBJ2-5; D gene uncertain. The J call may not be correct, given that the DNA end is closer to TRBJ2-1. The V gene's germline CDR1 is MNHNY and CDR2 SVGAGI (reference sequence). The CDR3 length is 12 residues. The CDR3 coding sequence is TGTGCCAGCAGTGGCGCGGTTCAGGAGCAGTTCTTC. It codes for CASSGAVQEQFF.